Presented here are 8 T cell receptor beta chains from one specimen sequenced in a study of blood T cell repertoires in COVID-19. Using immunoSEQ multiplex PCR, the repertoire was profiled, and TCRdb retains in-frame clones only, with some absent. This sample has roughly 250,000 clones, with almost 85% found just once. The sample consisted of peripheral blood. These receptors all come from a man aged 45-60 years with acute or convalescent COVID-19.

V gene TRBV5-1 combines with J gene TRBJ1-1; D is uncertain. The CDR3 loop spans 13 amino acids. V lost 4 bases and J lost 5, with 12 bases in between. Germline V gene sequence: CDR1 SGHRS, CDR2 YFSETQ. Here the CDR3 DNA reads TGCGCCAGCAGCGTACTAGACGGAACTGAAGCTTTCTTT. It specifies CASSVLDGTEAFF.

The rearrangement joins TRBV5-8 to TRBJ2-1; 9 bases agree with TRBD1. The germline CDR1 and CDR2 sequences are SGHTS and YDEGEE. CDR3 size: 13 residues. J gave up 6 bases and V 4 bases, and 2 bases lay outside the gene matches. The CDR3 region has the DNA TGTGCCAGCAGCCAGGACAGGGGCAATGAGCAGTTCTTC. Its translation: CASSQDRGNEQFF.

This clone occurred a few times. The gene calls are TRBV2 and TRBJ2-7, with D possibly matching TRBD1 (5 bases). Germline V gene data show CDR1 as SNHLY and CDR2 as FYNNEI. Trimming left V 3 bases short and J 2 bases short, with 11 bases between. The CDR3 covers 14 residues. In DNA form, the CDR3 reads TGTGCCAGCAGTGATGACAGCGTAACCTACGAGCAGTACTTC. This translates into CASSDDSVTYEQYF.

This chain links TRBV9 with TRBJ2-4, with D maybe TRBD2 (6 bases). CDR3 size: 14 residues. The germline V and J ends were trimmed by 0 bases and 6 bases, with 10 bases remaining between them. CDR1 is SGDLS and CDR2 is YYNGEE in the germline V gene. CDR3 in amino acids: CASSVELAGNIQYF. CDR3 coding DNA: TGTGCCAGCAGCGTAGAACTAGCCGGAAACATTCAGTACTTC. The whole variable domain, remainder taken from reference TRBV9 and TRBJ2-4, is DSGVTQTPKHLITATGQRVTLRCSPRSGDLSVYWYQQSLDQGLQFLIQYYNGEERAKGNILERFSAQQFPDLHSELNLSSLELGDSALYFCASSVELAGNIQYFGAGTRLSVL.

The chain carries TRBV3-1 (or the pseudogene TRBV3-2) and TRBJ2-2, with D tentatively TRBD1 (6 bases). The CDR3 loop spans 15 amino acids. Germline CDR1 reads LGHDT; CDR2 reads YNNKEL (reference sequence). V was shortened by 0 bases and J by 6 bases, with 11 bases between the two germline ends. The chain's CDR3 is CASSQDHRDPGELFF. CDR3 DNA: TGTGCCAGCAGCCAAGATCACAGGGACCCCGGGGAGCTGTTTTTT.

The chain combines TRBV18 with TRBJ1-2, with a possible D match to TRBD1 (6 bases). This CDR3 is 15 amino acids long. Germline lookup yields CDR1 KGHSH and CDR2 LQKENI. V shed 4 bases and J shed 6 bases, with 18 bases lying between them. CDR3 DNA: TGTGCCAGCTCACGGGGCAGGGGCTCTCTGGATGGCTACACCTTC. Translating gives CASSRGRGSLDGYTF.

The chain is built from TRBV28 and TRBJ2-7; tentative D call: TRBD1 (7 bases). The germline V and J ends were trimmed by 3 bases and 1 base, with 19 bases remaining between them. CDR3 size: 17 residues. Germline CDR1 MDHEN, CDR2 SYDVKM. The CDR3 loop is CASSFVLWQGGSYEQYF. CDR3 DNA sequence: TGTGCCAGCAGTTTTGTTCTGTGGCAGGGGGGTTCCTACGAGCAGTACTTC.

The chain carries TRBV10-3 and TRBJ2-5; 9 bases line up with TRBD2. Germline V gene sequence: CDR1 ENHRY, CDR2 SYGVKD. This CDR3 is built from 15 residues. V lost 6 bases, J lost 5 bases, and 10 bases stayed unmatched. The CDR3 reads CAISRLAVSGETQYF. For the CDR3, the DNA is TGTGCCATCAGCCGACTAGCGGTTTCGGGGGAGACCCAGTACTTC.